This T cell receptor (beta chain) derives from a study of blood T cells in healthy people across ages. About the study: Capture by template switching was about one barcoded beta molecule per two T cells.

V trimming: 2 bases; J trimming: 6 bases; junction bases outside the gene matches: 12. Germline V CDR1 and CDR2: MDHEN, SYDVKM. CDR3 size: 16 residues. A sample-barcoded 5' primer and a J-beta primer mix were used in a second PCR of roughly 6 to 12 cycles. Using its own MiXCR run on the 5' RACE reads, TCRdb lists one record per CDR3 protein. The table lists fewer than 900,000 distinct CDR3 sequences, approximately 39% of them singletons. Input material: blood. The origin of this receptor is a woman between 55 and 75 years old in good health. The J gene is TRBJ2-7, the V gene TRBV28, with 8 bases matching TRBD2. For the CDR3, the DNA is TGTGCCAGCAGTTTACCCTCGGGACTAGGCTTCCTCGAGCAGTACTTC. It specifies CASSLPSGLGFLEQYF.